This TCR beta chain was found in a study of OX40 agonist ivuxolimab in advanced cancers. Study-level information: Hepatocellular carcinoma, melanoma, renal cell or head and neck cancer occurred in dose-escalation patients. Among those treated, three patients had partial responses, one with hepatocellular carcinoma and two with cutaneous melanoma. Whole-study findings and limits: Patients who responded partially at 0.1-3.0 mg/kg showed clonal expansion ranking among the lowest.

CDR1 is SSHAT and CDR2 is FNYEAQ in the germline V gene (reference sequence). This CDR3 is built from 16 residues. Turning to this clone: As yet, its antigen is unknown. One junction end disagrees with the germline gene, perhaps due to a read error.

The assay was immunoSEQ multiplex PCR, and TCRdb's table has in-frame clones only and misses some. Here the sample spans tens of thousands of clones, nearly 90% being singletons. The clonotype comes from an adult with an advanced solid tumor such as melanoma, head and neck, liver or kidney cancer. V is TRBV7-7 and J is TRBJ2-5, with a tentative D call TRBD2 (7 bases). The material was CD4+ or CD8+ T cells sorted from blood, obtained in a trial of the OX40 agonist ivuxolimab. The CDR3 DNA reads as TGTGCTAGCAGCTTAGGGGGAGGGCTGCGGCAAGAGACCCAGTACTTC. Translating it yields CASSLGGGLRQETQYF. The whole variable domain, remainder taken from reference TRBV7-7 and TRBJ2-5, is GAGVSQSPRYKVTKRGQDVTLRCDPISSHATLYWYQQALGQGPEFLTYFNYEAQPDKSGLPSDRFSAERPEGSISTLTIQRTEQRDSAMYRCASSLGGGLRQETQYFGPGTRLLVL.